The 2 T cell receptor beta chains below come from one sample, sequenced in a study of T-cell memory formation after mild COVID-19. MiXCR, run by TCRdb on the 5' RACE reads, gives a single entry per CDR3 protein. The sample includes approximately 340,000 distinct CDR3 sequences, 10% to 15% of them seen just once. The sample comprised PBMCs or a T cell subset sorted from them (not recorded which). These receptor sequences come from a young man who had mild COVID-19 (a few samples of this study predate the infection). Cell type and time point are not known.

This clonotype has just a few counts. The DNA of the CDR3 is TGTGCCAGCCGGCCAGACGGGACCGGGGAGCTGTTTTTT. Translated: CASRPDGTGELFF. V gene TRBV2 combines with J gene TRBJ2-2; D is uncertain. V gave up 8 bases and J gave up 5 bases, with 12 bases separating them. Germline V gene data show CDR1 as SNHLY and CDR2 as FYNNEI. The CDR3 is 13 residues long.

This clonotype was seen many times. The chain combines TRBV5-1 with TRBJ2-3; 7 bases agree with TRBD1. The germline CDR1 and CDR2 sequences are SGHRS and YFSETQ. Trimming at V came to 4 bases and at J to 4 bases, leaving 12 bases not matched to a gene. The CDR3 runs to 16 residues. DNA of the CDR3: TGCGCCAGCAGCCTGGACAGGCTGGATAATGCAGATACGCAGTATTTT. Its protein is CASSLDRLDNADTQYF.